This T cell receptor beta chain stems from a study of immune evolution from preneoplasia to lung adenocarcinoma. Notes on the study in general: Normal lung had highest clonality; later lesions appeared denser, more diverse.

Of note for this clone: The antigen remains undetermined.

The assay was immunoSEQ multiplex PCR, and TCRdb's table has in-frame clones only and misses some. The table shows some 4,000 clones, with roughly three quarters occurring only once. The CDR3 loop spans 11 amino acids. V lost 7 bases, J lost 4 bases, and 10 bases lay in between. CDR1 and CDR2 from the germline V gene are DFQATT and SNEGSKA (reference sequence). The sequencing input was FFPE invasive lung adenocarcinoma tissue. The chain has TRBV20-1 and TRBJ2-5, with D possibly being TRBD2 (5 bases). This TCR was recovered from a person between 65 and 79 years old with invasive lung adenocarcinoma. Some clones in this sample may be carry-over from other donors' samples. CDR3 residues: CSVSDGETQYF. CDR3 sequence (DNA): TGCAGTGTTAGCGACGGAGAGACCCAGTACTTC.